The 19 T cell receptor beta chains given below trace back to one sample, sequenced in a study of identical twins. TCRdb reprocessed the 5' RACE reads with MiXCR, giving one entry per CDR3 protein. Of about 340,000 distinct CDR3 sequences listed, around 12% are singletons. This sample was shared with a second study, whose subject was yellow fever vaccine responses in identical twins.

The specimen was CD8+ T cells sorted from blood. These receptors were obtained from a woman under 30 in good health.

This clonotype was picked up a small number of times. The J gene is TRBJ2-5, the V gene TRBV20-1; 8 nucleotides line up with TRBD2. The germline V gene encodes CDR1 DFQATT and CDR2 SNEGSKA (reference sequence). Losses at the gene ends were 2 bases for V and 0 bases for J; bases not matched to a gene: 2. The CDR3 totals 14 residues. The CDR3 DNA reads as TGCAGTGCTAGAAGCGGGGGTCACCAAGAGACCCAGTACTTC. Translating it yields CSARSGGHQETQYF.

V is TRBV4-1 and J is TRBJ1-3; no definite D call. Deletions cut 3 bases from V and 4 bases from J, with 7 bases between. This CDR3 spans 13 amino acids. Germline V lookup: CDR1 MGHRA, CDR2 YSYEKL. The CDR3 nucleotides are TGCGCCAGCAGCCAGGAAACAGGAAACACCATATATTTT. This translates into CASSQETGNTIYF.

This clonotype was detected a few times. The chain joins TRBV4-1 to TRBJ2-1, with no clear D. Looked up from germline, CDR1 is MGHRA and CDR2 is YSYEKL. Deletions cut 0 bases from V and 5 bases from J, with 5 bases between. The CDR3 length is 13 residues. This chain's CDR3 is CASSQERDNEQFF. In DNA form, the CDR3 reads TGCGCCAGCAGCCAAGAACGGGACAATGAGCAGTTCTTC.

This chain joins TRBV9 and TRBJ2-1; D ambiguous. The CDR3 contains 12 residues. V lost 2 bases and J 13 bases, leaving 13 bases between the germline ends. The germline V gene encodes CDR1 SGDLS and CDR2 YYNGEE. CDR3 DNA: TGTGCCAGCAGCGTTAGCCCACTATTACAGTTCTTC. Amino acid sequence: CASSVSPLLQFF.

This chain links TRBV2 with TRBJ1-5; no clear D. The V end was cut by 6 bases, the J end by 0 bases, with 12 bases between. This CDR3 is 15 amino acids long. Germline lookup yields CDR1 SNHLY and CDR2 FYNNEI. For the CDR3, the DNA is TGTGCCAGCAGCGGAGGTGGGAATAGCAATCAGCCCCAGCATTTT. This sequence encodes CASSGGGNSNQPQHF.

The gene calls are TRBV14 and TRBJ2-1; 8 bases agree with TRBD2. CDR3 length equals 17 residues. Germline lookup yields CDR1 SGHDN and CDR2 FVKESK. The trim removed 0 bases at V and 5 bases at J, leaving 9 bases unmatched. The CDR3 spells CASSQDLGTRRNNEQFF. The CDR3 region has the DNA TGTGCCAGCAGCCAAGATCTAGGGACTAGGAGGAACAATGAGCAGTTCTTC.

The V call is TRBV13, the J call TRBJ2-7, with 10 bases aligning to TRBD1. Germline V lookup: CDR1 PRHDT, CDR2 FYEKMQ (reference sequence). This CDR3 comprises 16 residues. The J segment lost 4 bases and the V segment lost 5 bases, leaving 11 bases of the junction unmatched. CDR3 amino acids: CASSPWTGGGIYEQYV. CDR3 coding DNA: TGTGCCAGCAGCCCGTGGACAGGGGGTGGGATATACGAGCAGTACGTC.

This clonotype has at least ten counts. The chain links TRBV4-2 to TRBJ2-7; 13 bases map to TRBD2. Germline CDR1 reads LGHNA; CDR2 reads YNFKEQ. The junction had 6 bases not matched to a gene; V was cut back by 3 bases and J by 1 base. This CDR3 has 17 amino acids. CDR3 coding DNA: TGTGCCAGCAGCCATGGGGGACTAGCGGGAACATCCTACGAGCAGTACTTC. The encoded protein is CASSHGGLAGTSYEQYF.

The table lists this clonotype with a few counts. This rearrangement joins TRBV6-1 to TRBJ1-1; tentative D call: TRBD1 (6 bases). The length of the CDR3 is 15 residues. The V gene's germline CDR1 is MNHNS and CDR2 SASEGT. V was pared by 6 bases and J by 2 bases, with 16 bases between. CDR3 sequence reads: CASRGNREGNTEAFF. In nucleotides, the CDR3 is TGTGCCAGCAGGGGGAACAGGGAGGGCAACACTGAAGCTTTCTTT.

The chain carries TRBV2 and TRBJ2-1; 8 bases map to TRBD2. After removal of 2 bases from V and 3 bases from J, the junction contained 9 bases not matched to a gene. This CDR3 spans 17 amino acids. Germline CDR1 and CDR2: SNHLY and FYNNEI. CDR3 sequence reads: CASSELGSGRGYNEQFF. In nucleotides, the CDR3 is TGTGCCAGCAGTGAACTGGGAAGCGGGAGAGGCTACAATGAGCAGTTCTTC.

This rearrangement joins TRBV5-1 to TRBJ1-1; D is possibly TRBD1 (6 bases). Germline CDR1 reads SGHRS; CDR2 reads YFSETQ. Trimming pared 1 base from V and 11 bases from J, leaving 15 bases between. The CDR3 totals 13 residues. In DNA form, the CDR3 reads TGCGCCAGCAGCTTGAGTGAGGGGGAGGATGCTTTCTTT. This gives the protein CASSLSEGEDAFF.

This chain joins TRBV5-6 and TRBJ2-2, with D perhaps TRBD1 or TRBD2 (5 bases each). The germline V and J ends were trimmed by 3 bases and 6 bases, with 9 bases remaining between them. This CDR3 spans 13 amino acids. Germline loops: CDR1 SGHDT, CDR2 YYEEEE. The CDR3 loop is CASSSGSPGELFF. CDR3 DNA: TGTGCCAGCAGCTCAGGGAGTCCCGGGGAGCTGTTTTTT. The variable domain in full, with the rest retrieved from reference TRBV5-6 and TRBJ2-2, is DAGVTQSPTHLIKTRGQQVTLRCSPKSGHDTVSWYQQALGQGPQFIFQYYEEEERQRGNFPDRFSGHQFPNYSSELNVNALLLGDSALYLCASSSGSPGELFFGEGSRLTVL.

This clonotype has just a few counts. The chain couples TRBV7-2 to TRBJ1-6, with D maybe TRBD1 (5 bases). Trimming removed 1 base at V and 0 bases at J, with 10 bases between. CDR3 length equals 17 residues. CDR1 and CDR2 from the germline V gene are SGHTA and FQGNSA. The CDR3 coding sequence is TGTGCCAGCAGCTTAGGCCCCGGGGGCTCCTATAATTCACCCCTCCACTTT. Translating gives CASSLGPGGSYNSPLHF.

The chain recombines TRBV7-6 with TRBJ2-5; D is uncertain. CDR3 size: 12 residues. Between the trimmed V and J ends, which lost 6 bases and 4 bases, there was a span of 9 bases. Looked up from germline, CDR1 is SGHVS and CDR2 is FNYEAQ. CDR3 sequence (DNA): TGTGCCAGCAGGTCGGACGGAGAGACCCAGTACTTC. It yields the protein CASRSDGETQYF.

This clonotype was picked up a small number of times. This chain connects TRBV7-8 to TRBJ2-2, with a tentative D call TRBD2 (6 bases). Per germline, CDR1 SGHVS and CDR2 FQNEAQ. The CDR3 runs to 15 residues. The V and J ends lost 1 base and 3 bases respectively, with 9 bases between them. As DNA, the CDR3 is TGTGCCAGCAGCTTAGTCCCGGGAGACACCGGGGAGCTGTTTTTT. It encodes CASSLVPGDTGELFF.

The rearrangement uses TRBV20-1 and TRBJ1-2, with D hard to call. From germline, CDR1 is DFQATT and CDR2 SNEGSKA (reference sequence). This CDR3 is built from 10 residues. Trimming left V 5 bases short and J 4 bases short, with 5 bases between. CDR3 sequence: CSAPSYGYTF. The CDR3 DNA follows: TGCAGTGCTCCCTCCTATGGCTACACCTTC.

This clonotype has just a few counts. The chain employs TRBV5-1 and TRBJ2-7; 10 bases are a match to TRBD2. Unmatched junction bases numbered 11, after V lost 1 base and J lost 4 bases. Per the germline V gene, CDR1 is SGHRS and CDR2 is YFSETQ. The length of the CDR3 is 17 residues. CDR3 amino acids: CASSLTSGTPPLYEQYF. Written as DNA, the CDR3 is TGCGCCAGCAGCTTGACTAGCGGGACCCCCCCCCTATACGAGCAGTACTTC.

This clonotype has only one observation. The V gene is TRBV27, the J gene TRBJ1-3, with no clear D. The CDR3 loop spans 14 amino acids. Germline V lookup: CDR1 MNHEY, CDR2 SMNVEV (reference sequence). V lost 5 bases, J lost 0 bases, and 8 bases lay in between. The CDR3 DNA follows: TGTGCCAGCAGTATTACGCGCTCTGGAAACACCATATATTTT. Translating gives CASSITRSGNTIYF.

This clonotype was picked up a small number of times. V is TRBV2 and J is TRBJ2-7, with D perhaps matching TRBD2 (6 bases). CDR3 length equals 11 residues. Deletions cut 10 bases from V and 4 bases from J, with 11 bases between. CDR1 is SNHLY, CDR2 FYNNEI, per germline. The CDR3 is CATRGRYEQYF. In DNA, the CDR3 is TGTGCCACCCGAGGGAGGTACGAGCAGTACTTC.